Listed here are 20 T cell receptor beta chains from one sample, sequenced in a study of cytomegalovirus exposure and HLA in healthy donors. PCR primers comprised 60 Vbeta and 13 Jbeta primers. Method: immunoSEQ multiplex PCR; TCRdb's copy keeps in-frame clones and lacks some. The table lists around 93,000 clones, 82% of them singletons. The material sequenced was PBMCs. These receptors came from a man under 40 in good health and CMV-seropositive.

The chain is built from TRBV19 and TRBJ1-5; D is ambiguous. V lost 5 bases and J 7 bases, leaving 18 bases between the germline ends. The CDR3 has 15 amino acids. Germline V CDR1 and CDR2: LNHDA, SQIVND (reference sequence). The CDR3 loop is CASSPPTGKSQPQHF. As DNA, the CDR3 is TGTGCCAGTAGTCCCCCTACGGGGAAAAGCCAGCCCCAGCATTTT. Using reference TRBV19 and TRBJ1-5 for the parts outside the CDR3, the full variable domain is DGGITQSPKYLFRKEGQNVTLSCEQNLNHDAMYWYRQDPGQGLRLIYYSQIVNDFQKGDIAEGYSVSREKKESFPLTVTSAQKNPTAFYLCASSPPTGKSQPQHFGDGTRLSIL.

This chain links TRBV18 with TRBJ2-1, with D tentatively TRBD1 (7 bases). CDR1 and CDR2 from the germline V gene are KGHSH and LQKENI. V was pared by 4 bases and J by 9 bases, with 13 bases between. This CDR3 region has 13 residues. In nucleotides, the CDR3 is TGTGCCAGCTCACTTCACAGGGGAGGTGAGCAGTTCTTC. Residues: CASSLHRGGEQFF.

The rearrangement links TRBV25-1 to TRBJ2-3, with 11 bases aligning to TRBD1. With V trimmed by 4 bases and J by 3 bases, 6 bases remained unmatched. Germline V CDR1 and CDR2: MGHDK, SYGVNS. The CDR3 is 16 residues long. The chain's CDR3 is CASSGGGTGGTDTQYF. In DNA form, the CDR3 reads TGTGCCAGCAGTGGGGGGGGGACAGGGGGTACAGATACGCAGTATTTT.

The chain carries TRBV7-6 and TRBJ1-3, with D maybe TRBD1 (5 bases). V dropped 2 bases and J dropped 0 bases, with 8 bases sitting between them. The CDR3 covers 15 residues. Germline V CDR1 and CDR2: SGHVS, FNYEAQ. The CDR3 region is CASSLSGGSGNTIYF. For the CDR3, the DNA is TGTGCCAGCAGCTTATCCGGGGGCTCTGGAAACACCATATATTTT.

V and J are TRBV5-4 and TRBJ1-2; TRBD1 matches at 9 bases. Germline values: CDR1 SGHNT, CDR2 YYREEE (reference sequence). V shed 4 bases, J shed 8 bases, and the junction held 3 bases outside the gene matches. The CDR3 contains 12 residues. CDR3 bases: TGTGCCAGCAGCCCGGGACAGGGAGGCTACACCTTC. This encodes CASSPGQGGYTF. The whole variable domain, filled in from reference TRBV5-4 and TRBJ1-2, reads ETGVTQSPTHLIKTRGQQVTLRCSSQSGHNTVSWYQQALGQGPQFIFQYYREEENGRGNFPPRFSGLQFPNYSSELNVNALELDDSALYLCASSPGQGGYTFGSGTRLTVV.

The rearrangement links TRBV7-9 to TRBJ2-2; tentatively, D is TRBD1 (6 bases). CDR1 is SEHNR, CDR2 FQNEAQ, per germline (reference sequence). This CDR3 has 11 residues. Trimming stripped 10 bases from V and 6 bases from J, with 9 bases between. The CDR3, as DNA: TGTGCCACCACAGGGCCCGGGGAGCTGTTTTTT. Amino acid sequence: CATTGPGELFF.

The CDR3 reads CASSRQQGIEQYF. The CDR3 nucleotides are TGTGCCAGCAGCCGCCAACAGGGGATCGAGCAGTACTTC. The chain combines TRBV27 with TRBJ2-7; TRBD1 aligns across 7 bases. Germline V gives CDR1 MNHEY, CDR2 SMNVEV (reference sequence). This CDR3 contains 13 residues. The V segment lost 6 bases and the J segment 6 bases; nucleotides outside the gene matches: 8.

The sample holds one count of this clone. J is TRBJ2-1 and V is TRBV9, with D possibly matching TRBD1 (7 bases). CDR1 and CDR2 (germline): SGDLS, YYNGEE. CDR3 length: 12 residues. The V gene lost 4 bases and the J gene lost 10 bases, with 12 bases spanning the gap. In DNA, the CDR3 is TGTGCCAGCAGCCTCAGGGGGGCCGAGCAGTTCTTC. Amino acid sequence: CASSLRGAEQFF.

The chain joins TRBV19 to TRBJ2-5; D gene uncertain. The germline V and J ends were trimmed by 6 bases and 5 bases, with 10 bases remaining between them. The CDR3 length is 12 residues. Germline V gene lookup returns CDR1 LNHDA and CDR2 SQIVND (reference sequence). CDR3 residues: CASSGSVETQYF. The DNA for the CDR3 is TGTGCCAGTAGCGGGTCGGTGGAGACCCAGTACTTC. Looking up the rest from reference TRBV19 and TRBJ2-5 gives the full variable domain: DGGITQSPKYLFRKEGQNVTLSCEQNLNHDAMYWYRQDPGQGLRLIYYSQIVNDFQKGDIAEGYSVSREKKESFPLTVTSAQKNPTAFYLCASSGSVETQYFGPGTRLLVL.

V gene TRBV30 combines with J gene TRBJ2-5, with D perhaps TRBD2 (6 bases). The CDR3 length is 14 residues. Germline CDR1 and CDR2: GTSNPN and SVGIG (reference sequence). Deletions cut 0 bases from V and 2 bases from J, with 10 bases between. CDR3 DNA: TGTGCCTGGAGTGTGCAGCGGGCACAAGAGACCCAGTACTTC. Translated: CAWSVQRAQETQYF.

This clone was counted once. The CDR3 region has the DNA TGTGCCAGCAGTTACTTCTCGTCTAGCGGGAGAGTTGAGCAGTTCTTC. Protein sequence: CASSYFSSSGRVEQFF. The V gene is TRBV6-5, the J gene TRBJ2-1; 10 bases are shared with TRBD2. V lost 1 base, J lost 9 bases, and 9 bases stayed unmatched. The length of the CDR3 is 16 residues. The germline gives CDR1 MNHEY, CDR2 SVGAGI.

The J gene is TRBJ2-7, the V gene TRBV9; TRBD2 is a possible D gene (6 bases). The CDR3 totals 17 residues. Looked up from germline, CDR1 is SGDLS and CDR2 is YYNGEE. V was clipped by 0 bases and J by 1 base, with 17 bases between them. The CDR3 DNA sequence: TGTGCCAGCAGCGTAGGGTTAATTTTGCGGGGATCCTACGAGCAGTACTTC. This sequence encodes CASSVGLILRGSYEQYF.

The V gene is TRBV2, the J gene TRBJ1-6; D gene unclear. This CDR3 comprises 11 residues. V was shortened by 7 bases and J by 8 bases, with 6 bases between the two germline ends. The germline gives CDR1 SNHLY, CDR2 FYNNEI. The CDR3 loop reads CASNIHSPLHF. The CDR3, as DNA: TGTGCCAGCAATATCCATTCACCCCTCCACTTT.

CDR3 bases: TGTGCCAGCAGTTTATTCGGGACACCTTACGAGCAGTACTTC. Translating gives CASSLFGTPYEQYF. V and J are TRBV27 and TRBJ2-5, with D maybe TRBD1 (6 bases). The better agreement between TRBJ2-7 and the DNA end casts doubt on the J call. The CDR3 runs 14 residues. Germline V CDR1 and CDR2: MNHEY, SMNVEV (reference sequence).

The chain is built from TRBV7-2 and TRBJ2-5, with 10 bases identical to TRBD1. The CDR3 extends over 14 amino acids. Germline V gene data show CDR1 as SGHTA and CDR2 as FQGNSA. V was clipped by 6 bases and J by 6 bases; unmatched bases: 7. CDR3 sequence (DNA): TGTGCCAGCAGTCCGACAGGGGGCTTTAAGACCCAGTACTTC. This gives the protein CASSPTGGFKTQYF. The variable domain in full, completed from reference TRBV7-2 and TRBJ2-5, reads GAGVSQSPSNKVTEKGKDVELRCDPISGHTALYWYRQSLGQGLEFLIYFQGNSAPDKSGLPSDRFSAERTGGSVSTLTIQRTQQEDSAVYLCASSPTGGFKTQYFGPGTRLLVL.

This chain uses TRBV28 with TRBJ2-7, with D hard to call. The ends were cut back, 8 bases at V and 1 base at J, with 9 bases in the middle. CDR3 size: 12 residues. Germline V gives CDR1 MDHEN, CDR2 SYDVKM. CDR3 DNA: TGTGCCAGCGTCGGTTCTTCCTACGAGCAGTACTTC. Amino acids: CASVGSSYEQYF.

This chain connects TRBV6-6 to TRBJ2-7, with 8 bases that match TRBD1. The CDR3 runs 16 residues. With 6 bases clipped from V and 1 base from J, the junction kept 11 bases outside the gene matches. In germline, CDR1 is MNHNY, CDR2 SVGAGI (reference sequence). CDR3 loop: CASRLPGQEGSYEQYF. CDR3 nucleotides: TGTGCCAGCAGGCTGCCGGGACAGGAGGGATCCTACGAGCAGTACTTC.

The V and J genes are TRBV18 and TRBJ2-2; TRBD2 agrees at 9 bases. CDR3 size: 15 residues. The V gene end was trimmed by 5 bases and the J gene end by 6 bases; junction bases not matched to a gene: 7. Germline lookup yields CDR1 KGHSH and CDR2 LQKENI. CDR3 nucleotides: TGTGCCAGCTCAGTAGCGGGAGCCATTCCCGGGGAGCTGTTTTTT. Its translation: CASSVAGAIPGELFF.

The table lists this clone with a count of one. The gene calls are TRBV7-2 and TRBJ1-1; no reliable D call. Trimming stripped 6 bases from V and 1 base from J, with 12 bases between. The CDR3 covers 14 residues. Germline CDR1 is SGHTA and CDR2 is FQGNSA. The CDR3 DNA follows: TGTGCCAGCAGACTAGCCCCGGCGAACACTGAAGCTTTCTTT. This encodes CASRLAPANTEAFF.

The rearrangement links TRBV9 to TRBJ2-3; perhaps TRBD2 as D (5 bases). Germline V lookup: CDR1 SGDLS, CDR2 YYNGEE. The CDR3 runs 15 residues. Trimming removed 3 bases from V and 4 bases from J, with 15 bases in between. CDR3 sequence: CASSEPLRGPDTQYF. CDR3 in DNA: TGTGCCAGCAGCGAGCCCCTTCGGGGTCCAGATACGCAGTATTTT.